The entry below gives a single TCR beta chain sequence along with its context. This specimen comes from a study of blood T cell repertoires in COVID-19. Study overall: The cDNA or gDNA used as material had been derived from T cells, B-cell-depleted T cells, or PBMCs.

The participants were between roughly 18 and 89 years old and came from some 23 US areas. Using immunoSEQ multiplex PCR, the repertoire was profiled, and TCRdb retains in-frame clones only, with some absent. The sample includes around 250,000 clones, approximately 86% of them seen just once. The CDR3 sequence is 14 residues long. Trimming took off 1 base at V and 5 bases at J, with 9 bases between the two ends. The germline gives CDR1 SGHVS, CDR2 FQNEAQ. The TCR sequence derives from a woman between 50 and 59 years old who had recovered from COVID-19. Sample: PBMCs or T cells enriched from blood (not recorded which). The V and J genes are TRBV7-8 and TRBJ1-5; D is ambiguous. Here the CDR3 reads CASSLGRVDQPQHF. CDR3 coding DNA: TGTGCCAGCAGCTTAGGTCGGGTGGATCAGCCCCAGCATTTT.